This T cell receptor beta chain was identified during a study of blood T cell repertoires in COVID-19. Original data processing: The authors estimated nucleated cell counts from reference gene primer amplification. Sequencing used immunoSEQ multiplex PCR; TCRdb keeps in-frame clones, though not all of them. V and J calls and clone size are those listed in that table; D and trimming were worked out from the DNA. The sample contains over 85,000 clones, around nine tenths of which appear only once. Looked up from germline, CDR1 is LNHDA and CDR2 is SQIVND (reference sequence). CDR3 length: 14 amino acids. Deletions cut 11 bases from V and 4 bases from J, with 18 bases between. In this sample, this clone turned up once.

The V gene is TRBV19, the J gene TRBJ1-5; D possibly corresponds to TRBD1 (5 bases). Sequences were obtained from peripheral blood. The sequence derives from a woman between 50 and 59 years old with COVID-19, enrolled during active disease. The DNA for the CDR3 is TGTGCCTCACACGGAGGGGCTTATAATCAGCCCCAGCATTTT. Its translation: CASHGGAYNQPQHF.